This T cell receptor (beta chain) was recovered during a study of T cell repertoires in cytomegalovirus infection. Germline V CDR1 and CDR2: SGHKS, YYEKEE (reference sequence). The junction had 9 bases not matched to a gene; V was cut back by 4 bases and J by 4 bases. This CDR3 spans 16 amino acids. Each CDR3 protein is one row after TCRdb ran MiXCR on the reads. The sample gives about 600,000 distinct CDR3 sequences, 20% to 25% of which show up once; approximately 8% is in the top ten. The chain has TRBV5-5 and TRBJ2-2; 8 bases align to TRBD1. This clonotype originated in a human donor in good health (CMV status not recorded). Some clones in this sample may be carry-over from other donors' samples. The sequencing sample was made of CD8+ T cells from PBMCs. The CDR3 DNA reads TGTGCCAGCAGCCCATACAGGGGGTCGGGCACCGGGGAGCTGTTTTTT. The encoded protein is CASSPYRGSGTGELFF.